A selection of T cell receptor beta chains follows, all from one sample in a study of OX40 agonist ivuxolimab in advanced cancers. TCRdb keeps only in-frame clones here, not all; method: immunoSEQ multiplex PCR. Of roughly 50,000 clones listed, 75% to 95% were seen once; the top ten hold 7.5% to 9.5%. Sequencing used CD4+ or CD8+ T cells sorted from blood, obtained in a trial of the OX40 agonist ivuxolimab. The receptors shown here come from an adult with an advanced solid tumor such as melanoma, head and neck, liver or kidney cancer. Each CDR3 is given with its conserved first and last residue. D genes are given only for firm matches. Clone sizes are given selectively: once, few, many, or a class where the clone is expanded.

CDR3nt: TGTGCCAGTACGATGAGCTCCTACAATGAGCAGTTCTTC
CDR3aa: CASTMSSYNEQFF
j_gene: TRBJ2-1
d_gene: -
abundance: few
v_gene: TRBV19
len: 13

CDR3nt: TGTGCCAGCAGTTACTCGACGATAGCGGGGGCGCATACGCAGTATTTT
CDR3aa: CASSYSTIAGAHTQYF
j_gene: TRBJ2-3
d_gene: TRBD2
abundance: -
v_gene: TRBV6-5
len: 16

CDR3nt: TGTGCCAGCAGTGAGGCGCTCGGGGGGCAGACCCAGTACTTC
CDR3aa: CASSEALGGQTQYF
j_gene: TRBJ2-5
d_gene: -
abundance: -
v_gene: TRBV6-5
len: 14

CDR3nt: TGTGCCAGCAGCTTGGGAGGTAGCGACCACGAGCAGTACTTC
CDR3aa: CASSLGGSDHEQYF
j_gene: TRBJ2-7
d_gene: -
abundance: -
v_gene: TRBV5-6
len: 14

CDR3nt: TGTGCCAGTAGTATCGGGACAGGGGGTCGAGGGTCTGGGCAGCCCCAGCATTTT
CDR3aa: CASSIGTGGRGSGQPQHF
j_gene: TRBJ1-5
d_gene: TRBD1
abundance: -
v_gene: TRBV19
len: 18

CDR3nt: TGTGCCAGCAGCTTAGTTTCGGTTTCAGACACAGATACGCAGTATTTT
CDR3aa: CASSLVSVSDTDTQYF
j_gene: TRBJ2-3
d_gene: -
abundance: -
v_gene: TRBV7-9
len: 16

CDR3nt: TGTGCCAGTAGCCCTACTAGCGGGAGAACCAATGAGCAGTTCTTC
CDR3aa: CASSPTSGRTNEQFF
j_gene: TRBJ2-1
d_gene: TRBD2
abundance: -
v_gene: TRBV19
len: 15

CDR3nt: TGTGCCAGCTGTGGACTAGCGGATATGTTTCGGCAGTTCTTC
CDR3aa: CASCGLADMFRQFF
j_gene: TRBJ2-1
d_gene: TRBD2
abundance: -
v_gene: TRBV27
len: 14

CDR3nt: TGTGCCAGCAGTTACTCGTACGGTAACTATGGCTACACCTTC
CDR3aa: CASSYSYGNYGYTF
j_gene: TRBJ1-2
d_gene: -
abundance: -
v_gene: TRBV6-5
len: 14

CDR3nt: TGCGCCAGCAGCCAGGTACTAGCGGGAGGCTCCTACGAGCAGTACTTC
CDR3aa: CASSQVLAGGSYEQYF
j_gene: TRBJ2-7
d_gene: TRBD2
abundance: -
v_gene: TRBV4-1
len: 16

CDR3nt: TGTGCCAGCAGGGCCTCCGGGACAGGGGGCCGATGGGCAACCATATATTTT
CDR3aa: CASRASGTGGRWATIYF
j_gene: TRBJ1-3
d_gene: TRBD1
abundance: -
v_gene: TRBV6-4
len: 17

CDR3nt: TGTGCCAGCAGCTCCCAAGCGGGGGGGACAGAGACCCAGTACTTC
CDR3aa: CASSSQAGGTETQYF
j_gene: TRBJ2-5
d_gene: TRBD2
abundance: -
v_gene: TRBV7-9
len: 15

CDR3nt: TGTGCCAGCAGTGACAGGGAGAATTCACCCCTCCACTTT
CDR3aa: CASSDRENSPLHF
j_gene: TRBJ1-6
d_gene: -
abundance: once
v_gene: TRBV6-1
len: 13

CDR3nt: TGTGCCAGCAGCTTAGGCAGTATAGCGGGGGCAAACTACGAGCAGTACTTC
CDR3aa: CASSLGSIAGANYEQYF
j_gene: TRBJ2-7
d_gene: TRBD2
abundance: few
v_gene: TRBV13
len: 17

CDR3nt: TGCGCCAGCAGCCCGGGACAGGGAGGTACCTACGAGCAGTACTTC
CDR3aa: CASSPGQGGTYEQYF
j_gene: TRBJ2-7
d_gene: TRBD1
abundance: -
v_gene: TRBV4-3
len: 15

CDR3nt: TGTGCCAGCACCAAGAAATCTGGTGAGCAGTTCTTC
CDR3aa: CASTKKSGEQFF
j_gene: TRBJ2-1
d_gene: -
abundance: -
v_gene: TRBV7-9
len: 12

CDR3nt: TGTGCCAGCAGTTTACCCGACAGTGCCTCCTACGAGCAGTACTTC
CDR3aa: CASSLPDSASYEQYF
j_gene: TRBJ2-7
d_gene: -
abundance: -
v_gene: TRBV28
len: 15

CDR3nt: TGTGCCAGCAGCTTAGCTGGGGCCGGGGAGCTGTTTTTT
CDR3aa: CASSLAGAGELFF
j_gene: TRBJ2-2
d_gene: -
abundance: -
v_gene: TRBV7-9
len: 13

CDR3nt: TGTGCCAGCAGTCTTAATACCGACTCTGGAAACACCATATATTTT
CDR3aa: CASSLNTDSGNTIYF
j_gene: TRBJ1-3
d_gene: -
abundance: -
v_gene: TRBV2
len: 15

CDR3nt: TGTGCCAGCAGTTTGGGTTCTAGCAATCAGCCCCAGCATTTT
CDR3aa: CASSLGSSNQPQHF
j_gene: TRBJ1-5
d_gene: -
abundance: -
v_gene: TRBV27
len: 14

CDR3nt: TGTGCCAGCAGTTTAGGTAGCGGTAGCTCCTACAATGAGCAGTTCTTC
CDR3aa: CASSLGSGSSYNEQFF
j_gene: TRBJ2-1
d_gene: -
abundance: -
v_gene: TRBV27
len: 16

CDR3nt: TGTGCCAGCAGTACCGGGACAGGGGGCGACGAGCAGTACTTC
CDR3aa: CASSTGTGGDEQYF
j_gene: TRBJ2-7
d_gene: TRBD1
abundance: -
v_gene: TRBV6-1
len: 14

CDR3nt: TGTGCCGCCGCTCCACCGGGCCTTTACCCCACAGATACGCAGTATTTT
CDR3aa: CAAAPPGLYPTDTQYF
j_gene: TRBJ2-3
d_gene: -
abundance: -
v_gene: TRBV30
len: 16

CDR3nt: TGTGCCAGCAGTTTGGGTGGCACAGATACGCAGTATTTT
CDR3aa: CASSLGGTDTQYF
j_gene: TRBJ2-3
d_gene: -
abundance: -
v_gene: TRBV27
len: 13

CDR3nt: TGTGCCAGTAGTTCTACTAGCGGGGGATACAATGAGCAGTTCTTC
CDR3aa: CASSSTSGGYNEQFF
j_gene: TRBJ2-1
d_gene: TRBD2
abundance: -
v_gene: TRBV19
len: 15

CDR3nt: TGTGCCTCAGATGTCGGGGGGAGAGGGGTTTCCTCCTACGAGCAGTACTTC
CDR3aa: CASDVGGRGVSSYEQYF
j_gene: TRBJ2-7
d_gene: TRBD2
abundance: -
v_gene: TRBV19
len: 17

CDR3nt: TGTGCCAGCAGTAGTCCCACTGGGACTAGCGGCTCCTACAATGAGCAGTTCTTC
CDR3aa: CASSSPTGTSGSYNEQFF
j_gene: TRBJ2-1
d_gene: TRBD2
abundance: -
v_gene: TRBV9
len: 18

CDR3nt: TGCGCCAGCAGCTTGTACCCGGGGGACACTGAAGCTTTCTTT
CDR3aa: CASSLYPGDTEAFF
j_gene: TRBJ1-1
d_gene: -
abundance: -
v_gene: TRBV5-1
len: 14

CDR3nt: TGTGCCAGCAGTTACGGGGGGTCGGGACAGCCCCAGCATTTT
CDR3aa: CASSYGGSGQPQHF
j_gene: TRBJ1-5
d_gene: -
abundance: -
v_gene: TRBV6-5
len: 14

CDR3nt: TGCAGCGTTGAGCCGGGACAGAACTATGGCTACACCTTC
CDR3aa: CSVEPGQNYGYTF
j_gene: TRBJ1-2
d_gene: TRBD1
abundance: -
v_gene: TRBV29-1
len: 13

CDR3nt: TGTGCCAGCAGCTCCACCGATACCTCTGCCTACGAGCAGTACTTC
CDR3aa: CASSSTDTSAYEQYF
j_gene: TRBJ2-7
d_gene: -
abundance: -
v_gene: TRBV7-9
len: 15

CDR3nt: TGCGCCAGCACGGGGGGGAATGGAGATACGCAGTATTTT
CDR3aa: CASTGGNGDTQYF
j_gene: TRBJ2-3
d_gene: TRBD2
abundance: -
v_gene: TRBV4-3
len: 13

CDR3nt: TGTGCCAGCAGCTTAGAGGGAATGGAAACAGGGGGCCTCTACGAGCAGTACTTC
CDR3aa: CASSLEGMETGGLYEQYF
j_gene: TRBJ2-7
d_gene: TRBD1
abundance: -
v_gene: TRBV7-2
len: 18

CDR3nt: TGTGCCAGTACTCCCGGGACAAGGAGGGCCTACACCTTC
CDR3aa: CASTPGTRRAYTF
j_gene: TRBJ1-2
d_gene: -
abundance: few
v_gene: TRBV19
len: 13

CDR3nt: TGTGCCAGCAGCGTAGGGGGCGACTCCTACGAGCAGTACTTC
CDR3aa: CASSVGGDSYEQYF
j_gene: TRBJ2-7
d_gene: -
abundance: -
v_gene: TRBV9
len: 14

CDR3nt: TGCGCCAGCAGCTGGACCGGTGTAGAACTGTTTTTT
CDR3aa: CASSWTGVELFF
j_gene: TRBJ1-4
d_gene: -
abundance: -
v_gene: TRBV5-1
len: 12

CDR3nt: TGCGCCAGCAGCCAACTAGCGGGGGGTAATGAGCAGTTCTTC
CDR3aa: CASSQLAGGNEQFF
j_gene: TRBJ2-1
d_gene: TRBD2
abundance: -
v_gene: TRBV4-3
len: 14

CDR3nt: TGTGCCAGCAGTTTATCTTACGGGACAGGGGGAGGAGAGACCCAGTACTTC
CDR3aa: CASSLSYGTGGGETQYF
j_gene: TRBJ2-5
d_gene: TRBD1
abundance: -
v_gene: TRBV28
len: 17

CDR3nt: TGTGCCAGCAGCTCACCGACAGGGGACGCCTACGAGCAGTACTTC
CDR3aa: CASSSPTGDAYEQYF
j_gene: TRBJ2-7
d_gene: TRBD1
abundance: -
v_gene: TRBV5-6
len: 15

CDR3nt: TGTGCCAGCAGCTTGGAAGCGGGAGGGCCCAGAATCGAGCAGTACTTC
CDR3aa: CASSLEAGGPRIEQYF
j_gene: TRBJ2-7
d_gene: TRBD2
abundance: -
v_gene: TRBV5-7
len: 16

CDR3nt: TGTGCCAGTAGTATAGGGGGGGTGGGCCAGTTCTTC
CDR3aa: CASSIGGVGQFF
j_gene: TRBJ2-1
d_gene: -
abundance: -
v_gene: TRBV19
len: 12

CDR3nt: TGCGCCAGCAGCCAAGACAGGGGATCCCAAGATGGCTACACCTTC
CDR3aa: CASSQDRGSQDGYTF
j_gene: TRBJ1-2
d_gene: -
abundance: -
v_gene: TRBV4-3
len: 15

CDR3nt: TGTGCCAGCAGCCTCGAATGGGGGGCGTCTGCGGAGACCCAGTACTTC
CDR3aa: CASSLEWGASAETQYF
j_gene: TRBJ2-5
d_gene: -
abundance: -
v_gene: TRBV4-2
len: 16

CDR3nt: TGTGCCAGTAGTTGGGGGGACAGGGGAGGGACTGAAGCTTTCTTT
CDR3aa: CASSWGDRGGTEAFF
j_gene: TRBJ1-1
d_gene: TRBD1
abundance: -
v_gene: TRBV19
len: 15

CDR3nt: TGTGCCAGCAGCCCCCATGCTGGGGACGGCCACTACGAGCAGTACTTC
CDR3aa: CASSPHAGDGHYEQYF
j_gene: TRBJ2-7
d_gene: -
abundance: few
v_gene: TRBV7-9
len: 16

CDR3nt: TGTGCCAGCAGCCAGGGGGGGTGGGAGCAGTTCTTC
CDR3aa: CASSQGGWEQFF
j_gene: TRBJ2-1
d_gene: TRBD2
abundance: -
v_gene: TRBV14
len: 12

CDR3nt: TGTGCCAGCAGCGCGGGGGTGGGTACGGTTCGGACTGAAGCTTTCTTT
CDR3aa: CASSAGVGTVRTEAFF
j_gene: TRBJ1-1
d_gene: -
abundance: -
v_gene: TRBV5-6
len: 16

CDR3nt: TGTGCCAGCAGCCAAGAATGGGGCACAGATACGCAGTATTTT
CDR3aa: CASSQEWGTDTQYF
j_gene: TRBJ2-3
d_gene: -
abundance: -
v_gene: TRBV4-2
len: 14

CDR3nt: TGTGCCAGCAGCTTATTGCAGGGGGCGGGTGAAAAACTGTTTTTT
CDR3aa: CASSLLQGAGEKLFF
j_gene: TRBJ1-4
d_gene: TRBD1
abundance: -
v_gene: TRBV11-2
len: 15

CDR3nt: TGTGCCAGCAGCTTAAAGGGTACCCTGGGGAGCTCTGGGGCCAACGTCCTGACTTTC
CDR3aa: CASSLKGTLGSSGANVLTF
j_gene: TRBJ2-6
d_gene: -
abundance: few
v_gene: TRBV7-3
len: 19

CDR3nt: TGTGCCAGCAGCTTAAATCTCGGGACGCAACAAGAGACCCAGTACTTC
CDR3aa: CASSLNLGTQQETQYF
j_gene: TRBJ2-5
d_gene: -
abundance: -
v_gene: TRBV7-6
len: 16

CDR3nt: TGTGCCAGCAGCTGGGGACCGGGACAGGTGGCGAGAGAGCAGTACTTC
CDR3aa: CASSWGPGQVAREQYF
j_gene: TRBJ2-7
d_gene: TRBD1
abundance: -
v_gene: TRBV5-6
len: 16

CDR3nt: TGTGCCAGCAGCGACGTGGGACACTTTCCAACTAATGAAAAACTGTTTTTT
CDR3aa: CASSDVGHFPTNEKLFF
j_gene: TRBJ1-4
d_gene: -
abundance: -
v_gene: TRBV28
len: 17

CDR3nt: TGTGCCAGCAGCGAACCGGGACAAACCTACGAGCAGTACTTC
CDR3aa: CASSEPGQTYEQYF
j_gene: TRBJ2-7
d_gene: -
abundance: -
v_gene: TRBV5-4
len: 14

CDR3nt: TGTGCCAGCAGTTCACTGATCCAAGAGACCCAGTACTTC
CDR3aa: CASSSLIQETQYF
j_gene: TRBJ2-5
d_gene: -
abundance: -
v_gene: TRBV27
len: 13

CDR3nt: TGCGCCAGCAGCTTAAGACTAGCGGCCTACGAGCAGTACTTC
CDR3aa: CASSLRLAAYEQYF
j_gene: TRBJ2-7
d_gene: TRBD2
abundance: once
v_gene: TRBV5-1
len: 14